This is a list of T cell receptor beta chains from one sample in a study of regulatory T cells in long-lasting Graves disease. TCRdb analysed the multiplex PCR reads with MiXCR anew, one entry per CDR3 protein. The sample contains 500,000 to 700,000 distinct CDR3 sequences, about 30% of which appear only once. This specimen consisted of peripheral blood mononuclear cells (PBMCs), obtained when the disease was refractory, from a patient treated with antithyroid drugs. Receptor source: a female donor with Graves disease. The CDR3 runs from the conserved cysteine through the conserved F or W. The D gene is left open where the match is weak. The size of a clone is reported for some rows only, either as once, few or many, or as a class for expanded clones.

CDR3nt: TGTGCCAGCAGCTTCCTCCGGGTTAGGGGCTACGAGCAGTACTTC
CDR3aa: CASSFLRVRGYEQYF
abundance: once
j_gene: TRBJ2-7
d_gene: .
len: 15
v_gene: TRBV13

CDR3nt: TGTGCCAGCAGTGAAGTAGGCAGGGGGTATGGCTACACCTTC
CDR3aa: CASSEVGRGYGYTF
abundance: .
j_gene: TRBJ1-2
d_gene: TRBD1
len: 14
v_gene: TRBV6-2/TRBV6-3

CDR3nt: TGTGCCAGCAGTACCGGACAGGGCGGGGAGACCCAGTACTTC
CDR3aa: CASSTGQGGETQYF
abundance: .
j_gene: TRBJ2-5
d_gene: TRBD1
len: 14
v_gene: TRBV28

CDR3nt: TGTGCCAGCAGTGCGTCCTCGACAGAGGTTGAGCAGTTCTTC
CDR3aa: CASSASSTEVEQFF
abundance: .
j_gene: TRBJ2-1
d_gene: .
len: 14
v_gene: TRBV12-3/TRBV12-4

CDR3nt: TGTGCCAGCAGTTCGCGCCAACTACAGGGCGCCGAGCAGTACTTC
CDR3aa: CASSSRQLQGAEQYF
abundance: few
j_gene: TRBJ2-7
d_gene: .
len: 15
v_gene: TRBV6-5

CDR3nt: TGTGCCAGCATTGGTGGACAGCAAGAGACCCAGTACTTC
CDR3aa: CASIGGQQETQYF
abundance: many
j_gene: TRBJ2-5
d_gene: .
len: 13
v_gene: TRBV6-1

CDR3nt: TGTGCCAGCAGCCAATCAGGGTTACGCGAGCAGTACTTC
CDR3aa: CASSQSGLREQYF
abundance: many
j_gene: TRBJ2-7
d_gene: .
len: 13
v_gene: TRBV11-2

CDR3nt: TGTGCCAGCAGTCCACGGGGAAGGGGAGAGACCCAGTACTTC
CDR3aa: CASSPRGRGETQYF
abundance: many
j_gene: TRBJ2-5
d_gene: .
len: 14
v_gene: TRBV12-3/TRBV12-4

CDR3nt: TGTGCCAGCAGCCCCCCGACAGGGACGAACACTGAAGCTTTCTTT
CDR3aa: CASSPPTGTNTEAFF
abundance: few
j_gene: TRBJ1-1
d_gene: TRBD1
len: 15
v_gene: TRBV3-1

CDR3nt: TGCAGTGCTAGTACGCTAGCGGGAGGTCACGAGCAGTACTTC
CDR3aa: CSASTLAGGHEQYF
abundance: few
j_gene: TRBJ2-7
d_gene: TRBD2
len: 14
v_gene: TRBV20-1

CDR3nt: TGTGCCAGTAAATGGTCGGAGAACACCGGGGAGCTGTTTTTT
CDR3aa: CASKWSENTGELFF
abundance: .
j_gene: TRBJ2-2
d_gene: .
len: 14
v_gene: TRBV10-3

CDR3nt: TGTGCCAGCAGTCACGGACAGGGAGCGGACAATCAGCCCCAGCATTTT
CDR3aa: CASSHGQGADNQPQHF
abundance: .
j_gene: TRBJ1-5
d_gene: TRBD1
len: 16
v_gene: TRBV12-3/TRBV12-4